The entry below gives a single TCR beta chain sequence along with its context. The data were obtained in a study of blood T cell repertoires in COVID-19. Background on the study: Samples taken during acute and convalescent COVID-19 were collected in the United States, Italy and Spain. T cells, B-cell-depleted T cells, or PBMCs provided the cDNA or gDNA that served as material.

Profiled with immunoSEQ multiplex PCR; TCRdb holds only in-frame clones, not every one. The sample records roughly 190,000 clones, more than 75% being singletons. CDR1 is SGHRS, CDR2 YFSETQ, per germline. V was trimmed by 3 bases and J by 5 bases, leaving 5 bases between them. This CDR3 is 11 amino acids long. The chain recombines TRBV5-1 with TRBJ2-5; the D is unclear. This TCR derives from a man aged 35-49 years with active or convalescent COVID-19. Sequencing input: peripheral blood. CDR3 nucleotides: TGCGCCAGCAGCTCCAGGGAGACCCAGTACTTC. Translation gives CASSSRETQYF.